This T cell receptor beta chain is from a study of cytomegalovirus exposure and HLA in healthy donors. Study-wide findings and caveats: Being indistinguishable, some V segments were excluded, TRBV6-2 and TRBV6-3 among them.

Details on this clone: The target antigen is unknown.

PCR primers comprised 60 Vbeta and 13 Jbeta primers. The protocol was immunoSEQ multiplex PCR, while the TCRdb copy is restricted to in-frame clones and leaves out a portion. Here the sample spans about 150,000 clones, roughly three quarters being singletons. Germline V CDR1 and CDR2: MNHNY, SVGAGI (reference sequence). The CDR3 spans 15 residues. The V and J ends lost 6 bases and 0 bases respectively, with 12 bases between them. Sample: PBMCs. The chain carries TRBV6-6 and TRBJ1-3; TRBD1 might be the D (5 bases). The receptor comes from a man aged 60-69 years in good health and CMV-seronegative. The CDR3 loop is CASSATGYSGNTIYF. CDR3 sequence (DNA): TGTGCCAGCAGCGCCACAGGCTACTCTGGAAACACCATATATTTT.